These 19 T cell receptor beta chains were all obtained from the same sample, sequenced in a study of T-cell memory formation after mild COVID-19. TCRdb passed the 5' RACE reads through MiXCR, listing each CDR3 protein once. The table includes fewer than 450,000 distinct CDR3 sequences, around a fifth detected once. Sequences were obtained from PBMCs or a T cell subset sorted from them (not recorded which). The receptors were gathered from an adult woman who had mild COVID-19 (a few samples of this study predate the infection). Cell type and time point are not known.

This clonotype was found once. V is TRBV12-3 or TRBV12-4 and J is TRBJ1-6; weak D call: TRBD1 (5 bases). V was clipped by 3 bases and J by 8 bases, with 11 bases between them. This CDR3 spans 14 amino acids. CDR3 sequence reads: CASSFTIGDSPLHF. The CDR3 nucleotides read TGTGCCAGCAGTTTTACTATAGGGGATTCACCCCTCCACTTT.

The CDR3 protein is CSVFLRGGTGELFF. The CDR3 DNA reads TGCAGCGTCTTCTTACGGGGCGGGACCGGGGAGCTGTTTTTT. The chain combines TRBV29-1 with TRBJ2-2; D tentatively reads TRBD1 or TRBD2 (5 bases each). V lost 6 bases and J lost 5, with 16 bases in between. This CDR3 is 14 amino acids long. The germline V gene has CDR1 SQVTM and CDR2 ANQGSEA.

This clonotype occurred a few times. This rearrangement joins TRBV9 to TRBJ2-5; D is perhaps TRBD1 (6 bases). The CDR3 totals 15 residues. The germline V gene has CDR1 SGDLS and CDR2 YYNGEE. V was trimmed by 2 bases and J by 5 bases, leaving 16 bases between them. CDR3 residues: CASSVGTIEAETQYF. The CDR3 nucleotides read TGTGCCAGCAGCGTCGGGACAATCGAGGCGGAGACCCAGTACTTC.

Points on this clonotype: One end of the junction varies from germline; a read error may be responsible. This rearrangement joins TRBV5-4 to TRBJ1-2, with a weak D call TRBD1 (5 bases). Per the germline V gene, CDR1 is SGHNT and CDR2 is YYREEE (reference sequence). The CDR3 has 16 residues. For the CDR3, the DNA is TGTGCCAGCAGCTTGGGGGGCATGGCTGTGGCCGGGCACCTTGCCTTC. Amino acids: CASSLGGMAVAGHLAF. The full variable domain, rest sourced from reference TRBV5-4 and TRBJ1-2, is ETGVTQSPTHLIKTRGQQVTLRCSSQSGHNTVSWYQQALGQGPQFIFQYYREEENGRGNFPPRFSGLQFPNYSSELNVNALELDDSALYLCASSLGGMAVAGHLAFGSGTRLTVV.

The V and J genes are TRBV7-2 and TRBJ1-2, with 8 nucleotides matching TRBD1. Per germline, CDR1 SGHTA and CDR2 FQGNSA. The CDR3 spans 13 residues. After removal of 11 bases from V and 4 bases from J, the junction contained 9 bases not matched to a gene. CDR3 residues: CAAQDRGFYGYTF. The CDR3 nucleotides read TGTGCCGCCCAAGACAGGGGATTCTATGGCTACACCTTC.

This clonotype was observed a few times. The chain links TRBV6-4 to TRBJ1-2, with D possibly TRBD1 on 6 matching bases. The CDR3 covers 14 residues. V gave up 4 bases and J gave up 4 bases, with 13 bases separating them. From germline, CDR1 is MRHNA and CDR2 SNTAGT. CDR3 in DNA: TGTGCCAGCAGTGCGACAGGTACAAGCTATGGCTACACCTTC. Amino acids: CASSATGTSYGYTF.

CDR3 bases: TGTGCCAGCAGCTGGGGCACGCCTCTAGCCAAAAACATTCAGTACTTC. It is translated as CASSWGTPLAKNIQYF. The chain has TRBV5-5 and TRBJ2-4; D is possibly TRBD1 (5 bases). The CDR3 has 16 amino acids. Germline CDR1 SGHKS, CDR2 YYEKEE (reference sequence). The V end lost 3 bases, the J end lost 0 bases, and 13 bases lay between the germline ends.

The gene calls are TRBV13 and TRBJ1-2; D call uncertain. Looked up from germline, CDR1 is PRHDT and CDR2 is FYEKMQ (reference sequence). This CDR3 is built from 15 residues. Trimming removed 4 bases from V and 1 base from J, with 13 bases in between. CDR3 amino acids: CASSYARTVNYGYTF. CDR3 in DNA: TGTGCCAGCAGCTACGCGAGGACGGTTAACTATGGCTACACCTTC.

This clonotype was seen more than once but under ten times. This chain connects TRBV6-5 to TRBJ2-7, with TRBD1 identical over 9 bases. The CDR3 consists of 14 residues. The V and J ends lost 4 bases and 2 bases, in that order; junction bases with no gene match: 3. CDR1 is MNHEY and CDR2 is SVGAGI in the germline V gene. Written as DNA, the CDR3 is TGTGCCAGCAGTTGGGGGACAGGGCCCTACGAGCAGTACTTC. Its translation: CASSWGTGPYEQYF.

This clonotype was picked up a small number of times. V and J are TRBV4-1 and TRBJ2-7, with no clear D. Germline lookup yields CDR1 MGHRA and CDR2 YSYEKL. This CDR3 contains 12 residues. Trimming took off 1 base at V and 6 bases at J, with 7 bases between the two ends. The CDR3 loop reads CASSQVRGEQYF. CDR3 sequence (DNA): TGCGCCAGCAGCCAAGTTAGAGGCGAGCAGTACTTC.

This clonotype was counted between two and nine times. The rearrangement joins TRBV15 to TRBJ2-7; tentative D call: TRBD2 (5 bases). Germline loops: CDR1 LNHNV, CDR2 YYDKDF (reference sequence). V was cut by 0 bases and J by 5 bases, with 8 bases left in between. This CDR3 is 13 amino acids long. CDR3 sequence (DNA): TGTGCCACCAGCAGAGATCGGCGGGACGAGCAGTACTTC. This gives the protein CATSRDRRDEQYF.

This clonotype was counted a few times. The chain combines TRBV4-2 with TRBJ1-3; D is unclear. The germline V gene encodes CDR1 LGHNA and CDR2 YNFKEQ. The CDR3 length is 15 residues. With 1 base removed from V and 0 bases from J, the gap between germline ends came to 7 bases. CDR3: CASSQAGLSGNTIYF. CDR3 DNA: TGTGCCAGCAGCCAAGCAGGCCTCTCTGGAAACACCATATATTTT.

The CDR3 nucleotides are TGCGCCAGCAGCCTCCTCGGGGCGGCGGAGACCCAGTACTTC. Translating gives CASSLLGAAETQYF. V and J are TRBV5-1 and TRBJ2-5; D is perhaps TRBD1 or TRBD2 (5 bases each). This CDR3 region has 14 residues. The germline CDR1 and CDR2 sequences are SGHRS and YFSETQ. The V and J ends lost 4 bases and 5 bases respectively, with 15 bases between them.

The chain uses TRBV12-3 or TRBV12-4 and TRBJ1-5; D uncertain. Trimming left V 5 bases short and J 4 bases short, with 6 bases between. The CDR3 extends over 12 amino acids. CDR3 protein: CASSHMNQPQHF. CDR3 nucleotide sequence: TGTGCCAGCAGTCACATGAATCAGCCCCAGCATTTT.

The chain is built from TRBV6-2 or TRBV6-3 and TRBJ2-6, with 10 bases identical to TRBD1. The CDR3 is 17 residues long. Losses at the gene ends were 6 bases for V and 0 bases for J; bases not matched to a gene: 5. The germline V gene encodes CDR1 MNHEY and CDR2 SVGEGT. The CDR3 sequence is CASSPGQGPSGANVLTF. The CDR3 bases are TGTGCCAGCAGCCCGGGACAGGGGCCCTCTGGGGCCAACGTCCTGACTTTC.

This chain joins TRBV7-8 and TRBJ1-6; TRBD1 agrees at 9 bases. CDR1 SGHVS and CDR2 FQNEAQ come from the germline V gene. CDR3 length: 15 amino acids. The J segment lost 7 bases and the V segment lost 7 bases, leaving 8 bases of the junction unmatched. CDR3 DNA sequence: TGTGCCAGCACCGCGACAGGGGGGACCAATTCACCCCTCCACTTT. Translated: CASTATGGTNSPLHF.

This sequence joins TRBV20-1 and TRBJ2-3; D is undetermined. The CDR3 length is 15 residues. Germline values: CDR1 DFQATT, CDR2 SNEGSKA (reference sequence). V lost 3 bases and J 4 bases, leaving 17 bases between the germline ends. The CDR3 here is CSASLPVGVADTQYF. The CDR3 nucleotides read TGCAGTGCTAGCCTCCCTGTTGGGGTCGCAGATACGCAGTATTTT.

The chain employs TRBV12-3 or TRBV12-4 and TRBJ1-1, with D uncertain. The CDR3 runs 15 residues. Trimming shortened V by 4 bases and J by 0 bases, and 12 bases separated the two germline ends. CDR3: CASSSTARLNTEAFF. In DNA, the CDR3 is TGTGCCAGCAGTTCCACGGCCAGACTGAACACTGAAGCTTTCTTT.

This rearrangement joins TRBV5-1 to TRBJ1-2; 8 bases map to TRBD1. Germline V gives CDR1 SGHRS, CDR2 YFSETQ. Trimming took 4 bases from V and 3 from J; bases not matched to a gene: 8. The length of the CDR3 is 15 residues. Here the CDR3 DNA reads TGCGCCAGCAGCGTCGGACAGGGTGAGGACTATGGCTACACCTTC. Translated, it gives CASSVGQGEDYGYTF. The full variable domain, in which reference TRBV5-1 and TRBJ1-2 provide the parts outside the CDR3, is KAGVTQTPRYLIKTRGQQVTLSCSPISGHRSVSWYQQTPGQGLQFLFEYFSETQRNKGNFPGRFSGRQFSNSRSEMNVSTLELGDSALYLCASSVGQGEDYGYTFGSGTRLTVV.